This T cell receptor (beta chain) was sequenced in a study of T cells in Graves' hyperthyroidism and ophthalmopathy. This clonotype has a count of ten or more. Its antigen remains unknown. This CDR3 contains 13 residues. V was trimmed by 5 bases and J by 6 bases, leaving 13 bases between them. Germline CDR1 reads KGHDR; CDR2 reads SFDVKD. Findings and caveats of the study: With a median lead of roughly 6.2 months before onset, the model predicted ophthalmopathy. Most clonotypes expanded in thyroid above 0.001 were likewise present in blood. The authors' 13 V-J model separated ophthalmopathy from stable hyperthyroidism.

Any patient presenting with uncontrolled infection, other autoimmune disease, pregnancy or lactation was left out. Amplification of TCR beta CDR3 regions was performed using RNA transcripts as template. Researchers ran a first-round RT-PCR on the TCR CDR3 using the HTBI primer set. TCRdb re-called the multiplex PCR reads through MiXCR, storing one row per CDR3 protein. The table shows 480,000 or so distinct CDR3 sequences, with around 50% occurring only once. The sample was peripheral blood or thyroid tissue (not recorded which). The rearrangement links TRBV24-1 to TRBJ2-7, with D uncertain. The TCR originated in an adult woman with Graves' disease, either hyperthyroidism or ophthalmopathy (not recorded which). The CDR3 protein is CATSGQPLGEQYF. DNA of the CDR3: TGTGCCACCAGTGGTCAGCCCCTTGGCGAGCAGTACTTC.